The 24 T cell receptor beta chains reported below all come from one sample, sequenced in a study of blood T cell repertoires in COVID-19. Only in-frame clones appear in the TCRdb table, and some are missing; sequencing was by immunoSEQ multiplex PCR. This table holds under 200,000 clones, roughly 80% found once. Sequenced: PBMCs or T cells enriched from blood (not recorded which). The receptors shown here come from a woman in her forties or fifties who had recovered from COVID-19.

This chain links TRBV3-1 (or the pseudogene TRBV3-2) with TRBJ1-2, with D possibly TRBD1 on 6 matching bases. The CDR3 is 12 amino acids. V was clipped by 5 bases and J by 6 bases, with 10 bases between them. Per germline, CDR1 LGHDT and CDR2 YNNKEL (reference sequence). In DNA form, the CDR3 reads TGTGCCAGCAGCTTACCAGGGGATGGCTACACCTTC. Translating gives CASSLPGDGYTF.

The gene calls are TRBV7-2 and TRBJ1-5; D not resolved. CDR3 length equals 15 residues. V shed 5 bases and J shed 6 bases, with 17 bases lying between them. Germline V gene data show CDR1 as SGHTA and CDR2 as FQGNSA. The CDR3 DNA follows: TGTGCCAGCAGCCCGACGGGGAATCTGGGTCAGCCCCAGCATTTT. This codes for CASSPTGNLGQPQHF. Looking up the rest from reference TRBV7-2 and TRBJ1-5 gives the full variable domain: GAGVSQSPSNKVTEKGKDVELRCDPISGHTALYWYRQSLGQGLEFLIYFQGNSAPDKSGLPSDRFSAERTGGSVSTLTIQRTQQEDSAVYLCASSPTGNLGQPQHFGDGTRLSIL.

The rearrangement joins TRBV28 to TRBJ1-2; 8 bases are shared with TRBD1. With 3 bases clipped from V and 8 bases from J, the junction kept 5 bases outside the gene matches. Germline V lookup: CDR1 MDHEN, CDR2 SYDVKM. This CDR3 is 13 amino acids long. The CDR3 sequence is CASSFRQGTGYTF. In DNA, the CDR3 is TGTGCCAGCAGTTTCCGACAGGGGACGGGCTACACCTTC.

This sequence joins TRBV3-1 (or the pseudogene TRBV3-2) and TRBJ1-4; weak D call: TRBD1 (5 bases). CDR3 size: 16 residues. Germline lookup yields CDR1 LGHDT and CDR2 YNNKEL (reference sequence). V was cut by 0 bases and J by 5 bases, with 13 bases left in between. The CDR3, as DNA: TGTGCCAGCAGCCAAGAATCGGGGGGGTTGAATGAAAAACTGTTTTTT. It translates to CASSQESGGLNEKLFF.

This clone was counted between two and nine times. The rearrangement uses TRBV5-4 and TRBJ2-1; TRBD1 matches at 7 bases. V gave up 7 bases and J gave up 2 bases; unmatched junction bases: 6. Germline-derived CDR1 and CDR2 are SGHNT and YYREEE (reference sequence). The CDR3 loop spans 14 amino acids. The CDR3 nucleotides read TGTGCCAGCGGGCGACAGGGCGCCTACAATGAGCAGTTCTTC. It is translated as CASGRQGAYNEQFF.

V and J are TRBV11-3 and TRBJ1-3, with D possibly being TRBD1 (6 bases). The germline V gene encodes CDR1 SGHNT and CDR2 YENEEA. The CDR3 contains 15 residues. Trimming stripped 5 bases from V and 4 bases from J, with 15 bases between. CDR3 sequence: CASSVHRDAGNTIYF. The CDR3 DNA reads as TGTGCCAGCAGCGTACACAGGGACGCCGGAAACACCATATATTTT.

This chain uses TRBV5-1 with TRBJ1-4, with D possibly being TRBD1 (5 bases). V was clipped by 5 bases and J by 7 bases, with 18 bases between them. This CDR3 is built from 15 residues. The germline V gene encodes CDR1 SGHRS and CDR2 YFSETQ. DNA for the CDR3: TGCGCCAGCAGACCGGACGGAGGGGCGACTGAAAAACTGTTTTTT. Protein product: CASRPDGGATEKLFF.

This sequence joins TRBV12-3 or TRBV12-4 and TRBJ1-1; D is ambiguous. Deletions cut 4 bases from V and 0 bases from J, with 6 bases between. This CDR3 has 13 amino acids. CDR3 region: CASSSRVNTEAFF. CDR3 bases: TGTGCCAGCAGTTCACGAGTGAACACTGAAGCTTTCTTT.

The chain couples TRBV5-1 to TRBJ2-1; 13 bases are a match to TRBD2. Germline-derived CDR1 and CDR2 are SGHRS and YFSETQ. V was pared by 5 bases and J by 6 bases, with 8 bases of the junction left unmatched. The length of the CDR3 is 16 residues. This CDR3 reads CASRTSGGLRTNEQFF. For the CDR3, the DNA is TGCGCCAGCAGGACTAGCGGGGGGTTACGAACCAATGAGCAGTTCTTC.

V and J are TRBV7-9 and TRBJ1-1; no reliable D call. This CDR3 is built from 12 residues. The V and J ends lost 3 bases and 7 bases respectively, with 9 bases between them. CDR1 and CDR2 (germline): SEHNR, FQNEAQ (reference sequence). CDR3: CASSFGSVEAFF. Written as DNA, the CDR3 is TGTGCCAGCAGCTTTGGTTCAGTTGAAGCTTTCTTT.

This clone was seen only a few times. V usage is TRBV7-2 and J usage is TRBJ1-2; 10 bases map to TRBD1. CDR1 and CDR2 (germline): SGHTA, FQGNSA. Unmatched junction bases numbered 12, after V lost 2 bases and J lost 3 bases. This CDR3 comprises 18 residues. CDR3 sequence (DNA): TGTGCCAGCAGCTTATTTGCACCGGGACAGGGGACCCACTATGGCTACACCTTC. Encoded protein: CASSLFAPGQGTHYGYTF.

V gene TRBV7-3 combines with J gene TRBJ2-7, with TRBD1 matching 8 bases. V lost 5 bases to trimming and J lost 3 bases; unmatched junction nucleotides: 12. Germline V gene data show CDR1 as SGHTA and CDR2 as FQGTGA. The CDR3 consists of 16 residues. For the CDR3, the DNA is TGTGCCAGCAGCCCGAACGCCGGGACAGGTATCTACGAGCAGTACTTC. It is translated as CASSPNAGTGIYEQYF.

In regard to this clone: Other DNA sequences in the same sample also yield this CDR3. This sequence joins TRBV11-2 and TRBJ2-1, with TRBD1 as a possible D gene (7 bases). Germline loops: CDR1 SGHAT, CDR2 FQNNGV. The CDR3 length is 13 residues. Trimming removed 3 bases at V and 8 bases at J, with 11 bases between. DNA of the CDR3: TGTGCCAGCAGCTTGGTCAGGGGGGATGAGCAGTTCTTC. Translated, it gives CASSLVRGDEQFF.

The rearrangement joins TRBV14 to TRBJ1-1, with D unresolved. This CDR3 has 15 residues. Germline lookup yields CDR1 SGHDN and CDR2 FVKESK. Trimming pared 1 base from V and 5 bases from J, leaving 14 bases between. The CDR3 DNA reads TGTGCCAGCAGCCAAGCTTTTCTACGGGAAACTGAAGCTTTCTTT. It specifies CASSQAFLRETEAFF. The whole variable domain, filled in from reference TRBV14 and TRBJ1-1, reads EAGVTQFPSHSVIEKGQTVTLRCDPISGHDNLYWYRRVMGKEIKFLLHFVKESKQDESGMPNNRFLAERTGGTYSTLKVQPAELEDSGVYFCASSQAFLRETEAFFGQGTRLTVV.

This clone was observed a handful of times. The V and J genes are TRBV28 and TRBJ1-6, with no clear D. Trimming took off 5 bases at V and 5 bases at J, with 7 bases between the two ends. The CDR3 covers 13 residues. The germline V gene encodes CDR1 MDHEN and CDR2 SYDVKM. The CDR3 nucleotides read TGTGCCAGCAGTATCCCGGATAATTCACCCCTCCACTTT. Its translation is CASSIPDNSPLHF.

The genes are TRBV7-9 and TRBJ2-1; D ambiguous. Germline values: CDR1 SEHNR, CDR2 FQNEAQ (reference sequence). The CDR3 consists of 13 residues. V was clipped by 5 bases and J by 7 bases, with 12 bases between them. The DNA for the CDR3 is TGTGCCAGCAGCCGCGCCCGAGAGAATGAGCAGTTCTTC. Translation gives CASSRARENEQFF.

The V gene is TRBV28, the J gene TRBJ1-5; no firm D call. Germline-derived CDR1 and CDR2 are MDHEN and SYDVKM. There are 15 residues in the CDR3. The V gene lost 3 bases and the J gene lost 3 bases, with 12 bases spanning the gap. The CDR3 here is CASSLRTGFNQPQHF. The CDR3 bases are TGTGCCAGCAGTTTGAGGACGGGGTTCAATCAGCCCCAGCATTTT.

The genes are TRBV4-2 and TRBJ2-1, with TRBD1 matching 9 bases. Germline V gives CDR1 LGHNA, CDR2 YNFKEQ. This CDR3 is 15 amino acids long. V gave up 3 bases and J gave up 9 bases; unmatched junction bases: 9. The CDR3 here is CASSHADRGLVEQFF. In DNA form, the CDR3 reads TGTGCCAGCAGCCACGCGGACAGGGGACTGGTTGAGCAGTTCTTC.

The gene calls are TRBV7-2 and TRBJ2-7, with 14 bases that match TRBD2. There are 16 residues in the CDR3. Losses at the gene ends were 5 bases for V and 6 bases for J; bases not matched to a gene: 9. CDR1 and CDR2 (germline): SGHTA, FQGNSA. Written as DNA, the CDR3 is TGTGCCAGCAGCCCTGCTGGGGGGACTAGCGGGAGCGAGCAGTACTTC. Translating it yields CASSPAGGTSGSEQYF.

The CDR3 nucleotides read TGTGCCAGCAGCTTCGGGGACAGGGGAAACGAGCAGTACTTC. Translation gives CASSFGDRGNEQYF. The chain carries TRBV7-9 and TRBJ2-7; 10 nucleotides match TRBD1. Germline V gene lookup returns CDR1 SEHNR and CDR2 FQNEAQ (reference sequence). The CDR3 spans 14 residues. V lost 3 bases, J lost 5 bases, and 4 bases stayed unmatched.

This clone was found once. This sequence joins TRBV7-6 and TRBJ1-3, with D unclear. Deletions cut 3 bases from V and 0 bases from J, with 6 bases between. The CDR3 loop spans 14 amino acids. CDR1 SGHVS and CDR2 FNYEAQ come from the germline V gene. The CDR3 is CASSFGSSGNTIYF. Written as DNA, the CDR3 is TGTGCCAGCAGCTTCGGGTCCTCTGGAAACACCATATATTTT.

The rearrangement joins TRBV28 to TRBJ2-1; 11 bases line up with TRBD2. CDR1 and CDR2 from the germline V gene are MDHEN and SYDVKM. This CDR3 contains 14 residues. After removal of 8 bases from V and 4 bases from J, the junction contained 4 bases not matched to a gene. Here the CDR3 DNA reads TGTGCCAGCGGGATAGCGGGAGGGTACAATGAGCAGTTCTTC. It translates to CASGIAGGYNEQFF.

The chain joins TRBV18 to TRBJ1-2; tentatively, D is TRBD1 (5 bases). Germline V lookup: CDR1 KGHSH, CDR2 LQKENI. CDR3 length: 17 amino acids. Trimming left V 1 base short and J 0 bases short, with 15 bases between. The CDR3, as DNA: TGTGCCAGCTCACCACAAGACAGACCCTTAGCTAACTATGGCTACACCTTC. This gives the protein CASSPQDRPLANYGYTF.

CDR3: CASSQRQGPYGYTF. The DNA of the CDR3 is TGTGCCAGCAGCCAACGACAGGGCCCCTATGGCTACACCTTC. The chain is built from TRBV4-2 and TRBJ1-2, with 7 bases identical to TRBD1. Germline CDR1 LGHNA, CDR2 YNFKEQ. CDR3 size: 14 residues. Losses at the gene ends were 2 bases for V and 4 bases for J; bases not matched to a gene: 4.